These T cell receptor beta chains were read from a single sample in a study of T cell responses to AZD1222 COVID-19 vaccine. Repertoires were generated with immunoSEQ multiplex PCR, while TCRdb's copy carries only in-frame clones and drops some. The sample yields about 120,000 clones, approximately 85% seen once. Sample: peripheral blood, taken on day 0 of AZD1222 vaccination. Receptors were obtained from an adult in good health. CDR3s include the opening cysteine and the closing phenylalanine or tryptophan. The order of the fields is V gene, D gene, clone size, J gene, CDR3 protein, CDR3 DNA. The D gene is left open where the match is weak. Rows may omit the clone size; those that give it use once, few, many or a size class.

TRBV6-5,-,-,TRBJ1-2,CASMTGGSYGYTF,TGTGCCAGCATGACGGGCGGTTCCTATGGCTACACCTTC
TRBV6-1,TRBD2,-,TRBJ2-5,CASSEFRGVQETQYF,TGTGCCAGCAGTGAGTTTCGGGGGGTCCAAGAGACCCAGTACTTC
TRBV7-9,TRBD1,-,TRBJ1-4,CASTTTGTVNEKLFF,TGTGCCAGCACCACAACCGGGACAGTTAATGAAAAACTGTTTTTT
TRBV3-1/TRBV3-2,-,once,TRBJ1-1,CASSRDKNTEAFF,TGTGCCAGCAGTCGGGACAAGAACACTGAAGCTTTCTTT
TRBV5-1,TRBD1,-,TRBJ1-5,CASSPGTGGNQPQHF,TGCGCCAGCAGCCCGGGGACAGGGGGCAATCAGCCCCAGCATTTT
TRBV7-8,TRBD1,-,TRBJ2-2,CASSIRQGGEELFF,TGTGCCAGCAGCATACGACAGGGGGGGGAGGAGCTGTTTTTT
TRBV21-1,-,-,TRBJ2-7,CASPVFAKQYF,TGTGCCAGCCCAGTTTTTGCGAAGCAGTACTTC
TRBV6-5,-,-,TRBJ1-5,CASSYSGVQPQHF,TGTGCCAGCAGTTACTCAGGGGTACAGCCCCAGCATTTT
TRBV30,-,few,TRBJ1-5,CAWRGQGGYQPQHF,TGTGCCTGGAGAGGGCAGGGAGGATATCAGCCCCAGCATTTT
TRBV28,-,-,TRBJ1-1,CASRTSGQNTEAFF,TGTGCCAGCAGAACCTCGGGACAGAACACTGAAGCTTTCTTT
TRBV30,-,-,TRBJ1-5,CAWSENLNQPQHF,TGTGCCTGGAGCGAGAACTTGAATCAGCCCCAGCATTTT
TRBV19,TRBD1,-,TRBJ1-5,CASSTLGQRTQPQHF,TGTGCCAGTAGTACCTTGGGACAGAGGACCCAGCCCCAGCATTTT
TRBV9,TRBD1,-,TRBJ1-3,CASSTHGTVGNTIYF,TGTGCCAGCAGCACTCACGGGACAGTAGGAAACACCATATATTTT
TRBV12-3/TRBV12-4,-,-,TRBJ1-2,CASSTQSSYTF,TGTGCCAGCAGCACACAGTCCAGCTACACCTTC
TRBV3-1/TRBV3-2,-,-,TRBJ1-1,CASSQRGLNTEAFF,TGTGCCAGCAGCCAAAGGGGCCTGAACACTGAAGCTTTCTTT
TRBV28,TRBD1,-,TRBJ1-2,CASSPGQANYGYTF,TGTGCCAGCAGCCCAGGACAGGCGAACTATGGCTACACCTTC